A selection of T cell receptor beta chains follows, all from one sample in a study of spatial heterogeneity in lung cancer. TCRdb re-called the 5' RACE reads with MiXCR, one entry per CDR3 protein. The sample includes approximately 7,800 distinct CDR3 sequences, roughly 5.6% of them seen just once. The specimen was PBMCs, collected at surgery. The receptor source for this set is a male donor with early-stage non-small cell lung cancer. The CDR3 runs from the conserved cysteine through the conserved F or W. D genes are given only for firm matches. Expanded clones get a size class; other rows say once, few or many, or leave the size out.

CDR3 DNA	CDR3 protein	D gene	J gene	V gene	CDR3 length	clone size
TGTGCCAGCAGTGAAGCCGGGATCAATGAGCAGTTCTTC	CASSEAGINEQFF	-	TRBJ2-1	TRBV6-1	13	medium-sized
TGTGCCAGCTCACCACCCGGCACCAGTAGCAATCAGCCCCAGCATTTT	CASSPPGTSSNQPQHF	-	TRBJ1-5	TRBV18	16	many
TGTGCTAGTGGAACAGGGTGGAATGAGCAGTTCTTC	CASGTGWNEQFF	-	TRBJ2-1	TRBV12-5	12	medium-sized
TGTGCCAGCAGCAAGACAGCAACTAATGAAAAACTGTTTTTT	CASSKTATNEKLFF	-	TRBJ1-4	TRBV5-5	14	many
TGTGCCAGCAGTCCACAGGGCAGGGACACTGAAGCTTTCTTT	CASSPQGRDTEAFF	-	TRBJ1-1	TRBV6-1	14	many
TGTGCCAGCAGACGCGGACAGGTGGGACCTCAAGAGACCCAGTACTTC	CASRRGQVGPQETQYF	TRBD1	TRBJ2-5	TRBV28	16	many
TGTGCCAGCAGCCAAGGTTTGAGGGGGCGAAGGCAGCCCCAGCATTTT	CASSQGLRGRRQPQHF	TRBD1	TRBJ1-5	TRBV3-1	16	-
TGCAGTGCAAGGGAGGGCTATGGCTACACCTTC	CSAREGYGYTF	-	TRBJ1-2	TRBV20-1	11	many
TGTGCCAGCAGCTTAAAAGAGACCCAGTACTTC	CASSLKETQYF	-	TRBJ2-5	TRBV7-9	11	many
TGTGCCAGCAGTTTTGCAGAGTACAATGAGCAGTTCTTC	CASSFAEYNEQFF	-	TRBJ2-1	TRBV27	13	many
TGTGCCACCAGTGAGGGGCCGGGACACCTCAACAATGAGCAGTTCTTC	CATSEGPGHLNNEQFF	-	TRBJ2-1	TRBV24-1	16	many
TGTGCCAGCTCACCTCCAGTAACAGGGGAAGCTTTCTTT	CASSPPVTGEAFF	-	TRBJ1-1	TRBV18	13	many
TGTGCCAGCCAGGGTGTCTCCTACGAGCAGTACTTC	CASQGVSYEQYF	-	TRBJ2-7	TRBV27	12	many
TGCGCCAGCAGTCAACCGGGACTAGCGGAGACAGATACGCAGTATTTT	CASSQPGLAETDTQYF	TRBD2	TRBJ2-3	TRBV23-1	16	medium-sized
TGTGCCAGCAGCTTGGCCCTCGCAGGGGCATATGAAGCTTTCTTT	CASSLALAGAYEAFF	-	TRBJ1-1	TRBV5-6	15	many
TGTGCCAGCAGGGCAGTTTGGGGGGAGCTGTTTTTT	CASRAVWGELFF	-	TRBJ2-2	TRBV7-8	12	many
TGTGCCAGCAGCCCAACCTTCTACACCGGGGAGCTGTTTTTT	CASSPTFYTGELFF	-	TRBJ2-2	TRBV7-2	14	-
TGTGCCAGCTCACCACCTACGGGAGTCGGGACCTACGAGCAGTACTTC	CASSPPTGVGTYEQYF	-	TRBJ2-7	TRBV18	16	many
TGTGCCAGCAGTTTACGTAGGCACTCGAGCGGTGAGCAGTACTTC	CASSLRRHSSGEQYF	-	TRBJ2-7	TRBV28	15	many
TGTGCCTGGAACCCGACAGGGAACACTGAAGCTTTCTTT	CAWNPTGNTEAFF	-	TRBJ1-1	TRBV30	13	many
TGCGCCAGCAGCCAAGGGAGCGGGGGAACTGAAGCTTTCTTT	CASSQGSGGTEAFF	-	TRBJ1-1	TRBV4-3	14	medium-sized
TGTGCCTCCGCCGGGGCGGGGGGGGATCAAGAGACCCAGTACTTC	CASAGAGGDQETQYF	TRBD2	TRBJ2-5	TRBV10-3	15	many
TGTGCCAGCAGCGCCGGACAGGTCTCGGGCTACACCTTC	CASSAGQVSGYTF	TRBD1	TRBJ1-2	TRBV9	13	many
TGCGCCAGCAGTGAGAAAGGCTATAGTGAGCAGTACTTC	CASSEKGYSEQYF	-	TRBJ2-7	TRBV10-1	13	many
TGTGCCAGCACCCAAGCAGCGGGGCACCGCGAGCAGTACTTC	CASTQAAGHREQYF	TRBD2	TRBJ2-7	TRBV6-5	14	many
TGCAGTGCTAGAGAACTAGCGGGAGTAGGAAGGGAGCTTGAGCAGTTCTTC	CSARELAGVGRELEQFF	TRBD2	TRBJ2-1	TRBV20-1	17	many
TGTGCCAGCACGAGGGGACCTTATAGCAATCAGCCCCAGCATTTT	CASTRGPYSNQPQHF	-	TRBJ1-5	TRBV19	15	many
TGCGCCAGCAGGCCCGGGCCTACTCCGAACACTGAAGCTTTCTTT	CASRPGPTPNTEAFF	-	TRBJ1-1	TRBV4-1	15	many
TGTGCCAGTAGTGCCTCGACTAGCGGGTACACAGATACGCAGTATTTT	CASSASTSGYTDTQYF	TRBD2	TRBJ2-3	TRBV19	16	many
TGTGCCAGCAGCCTCAGGGGGCGCGGTCAGCCCCAGCATTTT	CASSLRGRGQPQHF	TRBD1	TRBJ1-5	TRBV7-2	14	many